This TCR beta chain was sequenced during a study of blood T cell repertoires in COVID-19. Study overall: Donors in the United States, Italy and Spain gave samples during acute or convalescent COVID-19. From T cells, B-cell-depleted T cells, or PBMCs came the material, which was cDNA or gDNA.

How the authors handled the data: Cell counts per sample came from amplifying reference gene primers. Sequenced by immunoSEQ multiplex PCR; TCRdb stores in-frame clones only, minus some. V and J calls and clone size are those listed in that table; D and trimming were worked out from the DNA. This table has under 200,000 clones, about 83% appearing once. The germline CDR1 and CDR2 sequences are SGHDN and FVKESK. The CDR3 sequence is 13 residues long. V gave up 8 bases and J gave up 3 bases, with 13 bases separating them. The V call is TRBV14, the J call TRBJ1-1; D unclear. The sequenced material came from peripheral blood. The clonotype originates from a woman in her 70s who had recovered from COVID-19. The chain's CDR3 is CASRRSGYTEAFF. For the CDR3, the DNA is TGTGCCAGCCGACGAAGCGGGTACACTGAAGCTTTCTTT.